One sample yielded the 21 T cell receptor beta chains listed below, sequenced in a study of blood T cell repertoires in COVID-19 (dated by TCRdb to 2020 to 2021). The library was made by the immunoSEQ multiplex PCR assay. Drawn from immuneACCESS, this table holds only the in-frame rearrangements with V and J called that TCRdb kept. Clones are partly lost; checked studies trace under half to an unresolved V gene and leave the rest unexplained. The sample table shows 270,000 or so clones, and less than 85% are seen once. The ten largest clones take up roughly 3% of the sample. Material for sequencing was peripheral blood. The origin of the receptors is a woman in her late teens or twenties with acute or convalescent COVID-19.

The chain joins TRBV3-1 (or the pseudogene TRBV3-2) to TRBJ2-7, with TRBD1 identical over 9 bases. Germline V gene data show CDR1 as LGHDT and CDR2 as YNNKEL (reference sequence). The CDR3 length is 16 residues. The V and J ends lost 2 bases and 3 bases, in that order; junction bases with no gene match: 8. CDR3 sequence: CASSQLVQGAGYEQYF. As DNA, the CDR3 is TGTGCCAGCAGCCAACTAGTACAGGGGGCGGGCTACGAGCAGTACTTC.

This rearrangement joins TRBV10-3 to TRBJ1-1, with a possible D match to TRBD1 (5 bases). Germline loops: CDR1 ENHRY, CDR2 SYGVKD. V was trimmed by 3 bases and J by 3 bases, leaving 14 bases between them. This CDR3 has 15 residues. This chain's CDR3 is CAISESFGGDTEAFF. Written as DNA, the CDR3 is TGTGCCATCAGTGAATCTTTCGGAGGGGACACTGAAGCTTTCTTT.

This sequence joins TRBV2 and TRBJ2-7, with 9 nucleotides matching TRBD1. The V segment lost 6 bases and the J segment 3 bases; nucleotides outside the gene matches: 6. Looked up from germline, CDR1 is SNHLY and CDR2 is FYNNEI. The CDR3 consists of 14 residues. The CDR3 loop reads CASRRVDRGYEQYF. The CDR3 coding sequence is TGTGCCAGCAGGAGGGTGGACAGGGGCTACGAGCAGTACTTC.

The chain uses TRBV18 and TRBJ2-2, with D unresolved. The CDR3 length is 14 residues. The germline CDR1 and CDR2 sequences are KGHSH and LQKENI. Trimming shortened V by 1 base and J by 7 bases, and 10 bases separated the two germline ends. CDR3 DNA: TGTGCCAGCTCACCACTAGATGCGAGCGGGGAGCTGTTTTTT. Its translation: CASSPLDASGELFF.

The chain employs TRBV13 and TRBJ2-7, with no clear D. The CDR3 covers 14 residues. Germline V gene sequence: CDR1 PRHDT, CDR2 FYEKMQ (reference sequence). Trimming removed 0 bases at V and 3 bases at J, with 9 bases between. The CDR3 spells CASSLGVSLYEQYF. CDR3 nucleotides: TGTGCCAGCAGCTTAGGGGTGAGCCTCTACGAGCAGTACTTC.

V gene TRBV30 combines with J gene TRBJ1-2, with 9 bases aligning to TRBD1. In germline, CDR1 is GTSNPN, CDR2 SVGIG (reference sequence). The V gene end was trimmed by 8 bases and the J gene end by 4 bases; junction bases not matched to a gene: 8. CDR3 length: 13 residues. The CDR3 protein is CAAATGGVYGYTF. For the CDR3, the DNA is TGTGCCGCGGCTACAGGGGGCGTCTATGGCTACACCTTC.

This clone is a singleton in its sample. This chain connects TRBV2 to TRBJ2-7; D gene ambiguous. The CDR3 consists of 13 residues. V lost 5 bases and J lost 2, with 10 bases in between. Germline V gene sequence: CDR1 SNHLY, CDR2 FYNNEI. The CDR3 sequence: CASSLTSAYEQYF. In DNA, the CDR3 is TGTGCCAGCAGTTTGACATCCGCCTACGAGCAGTACTTC.

V usage is TRBV3-1 (or the pseudogene TRBV3-2) and J usage is TRBJ2-1; a weak D match, TRBD2 (5 bases). The germline gives CDR1 LGHDT, CDR2 YNNKEL (reference sequence). There are 15 residues in the CDR3. V was pared by 3 bases and J by 6 bases, with 15 bases between. The CDR3 region is CASSQAGNEANEQFF. In DNA form, the CDR3 reads TGTGCCAGCAGCCAGGCCGGGAATGAGGCCAATGAGCAGTTCTTC.

J is TRBJ2-7 and V is TRBV27, with D possibly TRBD2 on 6 matching bases. Germline values: CDR1 MNHEY, CDR2 SMNVEV (reference sequence). The CDR3 runs 15 residues. V lost 6 bases and J 0 bases, leaving 15 bases between the germline ends. The CDR3 DNA follows: TGTGCCAGCAGCAAACCGGGACTTCTCTCCTACGAGCAGTACTTC. This translates into CASSKPGLLSYEQYF.

The chain uses TRBV18 and TRBJ2-2; D remains ambiguous. The CDR3 loop spans 15 amino acids. V lost 1 base, J lost 4 bases, and 10 bases lay in between. Looked up from germline, CDR1 is KGHSH and CDR2 is LQKENI. The DNA for the CDR3 is TGTGCCAGCTCACCACGTTCGGGTGCCACCGGGGAGCTGTTTTTT. It codes for CASSPRSGATGELFF.

The rearrangement uses TRBV6-6 and TRBJ1-4; TRBD1 aligns across 7 bases. The CDR3 has 15 amino acids. Germline values: CDR1 MNHNY, CDR2 SVGAGI (reference sequence). Unmatched junction bases numbered 6, after V lost 1 base and J lost 7 bases. The CDR3 is CASSYWGQNIEKLFF. The CDR3 DNA sequence: TGTGCCAGCAGTTACTGGGGACAGAACATTGAAAAACTGTTTTTT.

The rearrangement links TRBV7-9 to TRBJ1-1, with 7 bases matching TRBD1. With V trimmed by 3 bases and J by 4 bases, 5 bases remained unmatched. Germline lookup yields CDR1 SEHNR and CDR2 FQNEAQ (reference sequence). The CDR3 covers 14 residues. The CDR3 is CASSLSTGITEAFF. The CDR3 nucleotides read TGTGCCAGCAGCTTGTCGACAGGGATCACTGAAGCTTTCTTT.

The chain couples TRBV7-6 to TRBJ2-6; D perhaps matches TRBD1 (5 bases). V lost 5 bases, J lost 4 bases, and 18 bases lay in between. CDR3 length: 17 amino acids. Germline V gene sequence: CDR1 SGHVS, CDR2 FNYEAQ. CDR3 bases: TGTGCCAGCAGCCTCGTTTTCGGACAAACCGGGGCCAACGTCCTGACTTTC. It yields the protein CASSLVFGQTGANVLTF.

A few counts support this clone. The chain combines TRBV13 with TRBJ2-7; TRBD2 aligns across 8 bases. V was pared by 4 bases and J by 4 bases, with 6 bases of the junction left unmatched. This CDR3 has 14 amino acids. Germline values: CDR1 PRHDT, CDR2 FYEKMQ (reference sequence). CDR3 in DNA: TGTGCCAGCAGCTCGAGCGGGAGAGTTTACGAGCAGTACTTC. Translating it yields CASSSSGRVYEQYF.

V is TRBV16 and J is TRBJ2-5; the D gene is possibly TRBD1 (6 bases). This CDR3 has 14 residues. V lost 4 bases to trimming and J lost 2 bases, with 11 bases between them. The germline V gene encodes CDR1 KGHSY and CDR2 FQNENV. Written as DNA, the CDR3 is TGTGCCAGCAGCCGGGGGACATTACAAGAGACCCAGTACTTC. As protein: CASSRGTLQETQYF.

V usage is TRBV10-3 and J usage is TRBJ2-4; tentatively, D is TRBD1 (6 bases). Germline-derived CDR1 and CDR2 are ENHRY and SYGVKD. The CDR3 runs to 14 residues. The V and J ends lost 3 bases and 7 bases respectively, with 13 bases between them. The CDR3 DNA sequence: TGTGCCATCAGTGAACGGGACAAGGAGAACATTCAGTACTTC. Protein sequence: CAISERDKENIQYF.

The chain has TRBV6-5 and TRBJ2-7, with 13 bases aligning to TRBD2. The germline CDR1 and CDR2 sequences are MNHEY and SVGAGI. With 8 bases clipped from V and 0 bases from J, the junction kept 4 bases outside the gene matches. CDR3 length: 15 amino acids. CDR3 nucleotide sequence: TGTGCCAGCGGGACTAGCGGGGTGAGCTCCTACGAGCAGTACTTC. As protein: CASGTSGVSSYEQYF.

The J gene is TRBJ2-1, the V gene TRBV6-4, with 8 nucleotides matching TRBD2. The CDR3 has 14 residues. Germline CDR1 reads MRHNA; CDR2 reads SNTAGT. J lost 4 bases, V lost 9 bases, and 8 bases had no gene match. CDR3 residues: CARKSGSVYNEQFF. CDR3 coding DNA: TGTGCCAGGAAAAGCGGGAGTGTTTACAATGAGCAGTTCTTC.

V and J are TRBV5-4 and TRBJ2-3; 10 positions agree with TRBD2. The CDR3 runs to 18 residues. With 1 base clipped from V and 6 bases from J, the junction kept 14 bases outside the gene matches. Germline V lookup: CDR1 SGHNT, CDR2 YYREEE (reference sequence). CDR3 sequence: CASSLLLGASGSRDTQYF. The CDR3 nucleotides are TGTGCCAGCAGCTTGTTACTGGGTGCTAGCGGGAGCCGTGATACGCAGTATTTT.

The CDR3 reads CASSLRETGYWADSPLHF. The CDR3 DNA reads as TGTGCCAGCAGCTTAAGGGAAACAGGGTATTGGGCGGATTCACCCCTCCACTTT. This chain connects TRBV7-2 to TRBJ1-6; possibly TRBD1 for D (6 bases). Germline V gene data show CDR1 as SGHTA and CDR2 as FQGNSA. Trimming left V 2 bases short and J 8 bases short, with 22 bases between. The CDR3 contains 18 residues.

The genes are TRBV7-2 and TRBJ2-3, with a tentative D call TRBD1 (6 bases). The CDR3 runs 14 residues. Trimming cost V 5 bases and J 6 bases, with 15 bases left between them. The germline V gene encodes CDR1 SGHTA and CDR2 FQGNSA. Here the CDR3 reads CASSRRVGADTQYF. The CDR3 DNA is TGTGCCAGCAGCCGTCGGGTGGGGGCGGATACGCAGTATTTT.